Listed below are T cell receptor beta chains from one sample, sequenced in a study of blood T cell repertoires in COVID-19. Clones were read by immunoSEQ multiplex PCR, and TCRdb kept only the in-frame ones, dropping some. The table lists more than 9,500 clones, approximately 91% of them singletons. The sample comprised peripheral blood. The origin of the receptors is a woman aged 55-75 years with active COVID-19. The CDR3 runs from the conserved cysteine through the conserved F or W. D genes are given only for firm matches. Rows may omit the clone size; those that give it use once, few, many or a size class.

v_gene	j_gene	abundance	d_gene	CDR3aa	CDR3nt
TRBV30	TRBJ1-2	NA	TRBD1	CAWSPHRGRNGYTF	TGTGCCTGGAGTCCTCACAGGGGGCGGAATGGCTACACCTTC
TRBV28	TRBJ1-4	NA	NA	CASSSRLTTNEKLFF	TGTGCCAGCAGCTCGCGTTTGACAACTAATGAAAAACTGTTTTTT
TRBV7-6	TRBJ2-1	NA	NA	CASSFADSSRGEQFF	TGTGCCAGCAGCTTTGCGGACTCATCTCGGGGTGAGCAGTTCTTC
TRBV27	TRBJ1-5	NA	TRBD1	CASSPQGVINQPQHF	TGTGCCAGCAGTCCCCAGGGGGTAATCAATCAGCCCCAGCATTTT
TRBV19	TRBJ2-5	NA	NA	CASRRTGIQETQYF	TGTGCCAGTAGGAGGACTGGAATTCAAGAGACCCAGTACTTC
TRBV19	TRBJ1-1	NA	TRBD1	CASSVYTGGTEAFF	TGTGCCAGTAGTGTATATACAGGGGGCACTGAAGCTTTCTTT
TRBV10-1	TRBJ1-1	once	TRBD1	CASRQGGITEAFF	TGCGCCAGCAGGCAGGGGGGTATCACTGAAGCTTTCTTT
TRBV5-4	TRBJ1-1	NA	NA	CASRSGAPRDTEAFF	TGTGCCAGCAGGTCGGGAGCTCCGCGAGACACTGAAGCTTTCTTT
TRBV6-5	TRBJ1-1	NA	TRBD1	CASSYWTGIMNTEAFF	TGTGCCAGCAGTTACTGGACAGGGATCATGAACACTGAAGCTTTCTTT
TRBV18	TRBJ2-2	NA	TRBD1	CASSPPGQGYTGELFF	TGTGCCAGCTCACCTCCGGGACAGGGATACACCGGGGAGCTGTTTTTT
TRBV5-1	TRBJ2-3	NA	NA	CASSLSFVSDTQYF	TGCGCCAGCAGCTTGAGCTTCGTATCAGATACGCAGTATTTT
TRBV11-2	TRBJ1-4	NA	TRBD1	CASSPSRGRGHEKLFF	TGTGCCAGCAGCCCAAGTAGGGGCAGGGGGCATGAAAAACTGTTTTTT
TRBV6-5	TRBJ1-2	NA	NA	CASGQGLDGYTF	TGTGCCTCCGGCCAGGGGCTTGATGGCTACACCTTC
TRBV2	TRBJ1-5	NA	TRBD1	CASRTGGGNQPQHF	TGTGCCAGCAGAACAGGGGGTGGCAATCAGCCCCAGCATTTT
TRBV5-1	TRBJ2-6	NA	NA	CASSLVSPAVSGANVLTF	TGCGCCAGCAGCTTGGTGTCCCCTGCAGTCTCTGGGGCCAACGTCCTGACTTTC
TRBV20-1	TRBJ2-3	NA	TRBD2	CSASTSGDTQYF	TGCAGTGCTAGTACTAGCGGAGATACGCAGTATTTT
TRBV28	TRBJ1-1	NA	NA	CATLRGPTRTEAFF	TGTGCCACGTTACGAGGCCCCACGAGAACTGAAGCTTTCTTT
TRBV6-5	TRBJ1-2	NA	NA	CASKGSGGEAGYTF	TGTGCCAGCAAGGGGTCCGGCGGGGAGGCAGGCTACACCTTC
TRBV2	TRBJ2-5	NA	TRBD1	CASSSDRGMETQYF	TGTGCCAGCAGTTCTGACAGGGGAATGGAGACCCAGTACTTC
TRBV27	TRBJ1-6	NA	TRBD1	CASSLPERPGQGFRAPLHF	TGTGCCAGCAGTTTGCCCGAACGACCGGGACAGGGTTTCCGTGCACCCCTCCACTTT
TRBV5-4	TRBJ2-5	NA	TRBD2	CASSLGSGIGETQYF	TGTGCCAGCAGCTTGGGTAGCGGGATAGGAGAGACCCAGTACTTC
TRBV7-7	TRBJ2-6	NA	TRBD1	CASSLGTGKTGANVLTF	TGTGCCAGCAGCTTAGGGACAGGGAAAACTGGGGCCAACGTCCTGACTTTC
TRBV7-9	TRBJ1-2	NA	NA	CACCLVFFYGYTF	TGTGCCTGCTGCTTAGTATTTTTCTATGGCTACACCTTC
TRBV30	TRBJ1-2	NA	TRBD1	CAWSPDRGRNGYTF	TGTGCCTGGAGTCCGGACAGGGGGCGCAATGGCTACACCTTC
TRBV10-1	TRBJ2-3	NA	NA	CASSDAGSSYVTQYF	TGCGCCAGCAGTGATGCAGGGTCCTCCTACGTTACGCAGTATTTT
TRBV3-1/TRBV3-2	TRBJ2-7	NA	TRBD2	CASSQMHASGSHEQYF	TGTGCCAGCAGCCAAATGCATGCTAGCGGGAGCCACGAGCAGTACTTC
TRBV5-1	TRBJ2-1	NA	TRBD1	CASTRGTGALNEQFF	TGCGCCAGCACCCGCGGGACAGGGGCCCTAAACGAGCAGTTCTTC
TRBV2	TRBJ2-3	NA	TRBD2	CASNRLAGSVDTQYF	TGTGCCAGCAACCGACTAGCGGGGTCGGTAGATACGCAGTATTTT
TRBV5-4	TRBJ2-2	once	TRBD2	CASSPSGGSTGELFF	TGTGCCAGCAGCCCTAGCGGGGGTAGCACCGGGGAGCTGTTTTTT
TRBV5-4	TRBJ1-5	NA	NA	CASSSDRGDQPQHF	TGTGCCAGCAGCTCGGACAGAGGCGATCAGCCCCAGCATTTT
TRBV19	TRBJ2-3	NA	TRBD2	CASSTSGWREGPDTQYF	TGTGCCAGTAGTACCTCTGGGTGGCGGGAGGGCCCCGATACGCAGTATTTT
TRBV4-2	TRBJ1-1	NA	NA	CASSRWGEGQNTEAFF	TGTGCCAGCAGCAGATGGGGGGAAGGACAGAACACTGAAGCTTTCTTT
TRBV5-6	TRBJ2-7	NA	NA	CASSSMTSYEQYF	TGTGCCAGCAGCTCTATGACTAGCTACGAGCAGTACTTC
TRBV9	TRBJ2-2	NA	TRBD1	CASSPWDRGNTGELFF	TGTGCCAGCAGCCCCTGGGACAGGGGGAACACCGGGGAGCTGTTTTTT
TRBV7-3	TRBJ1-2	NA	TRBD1	CASSPGTGGYTF	TGTGCCAGCAGCCCAGGGACAGGGGGCTACACCTTC
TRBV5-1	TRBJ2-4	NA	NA	CASSLKNIQYF	TGCGCCAGCAGCCTAAAAAACATTCAGTACTTC
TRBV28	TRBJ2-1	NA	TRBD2	CASSLGSGSMNEQFF	TGTGCCAGCAGTTTGGGTAGCGGGAGTATGAATGAGCAGTTCTTC
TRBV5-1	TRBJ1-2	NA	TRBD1	CASSLDGTGAFGYTF	TGCGCCAGCAGCTTGGACGGGACAGGGGCGTTCGGCTACACCTTC
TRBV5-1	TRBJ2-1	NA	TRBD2	CATRTSGSINEQFF	TGCGCCACCCGGACTAGCGGGAGTATCAATGAGCAGTTCTTC
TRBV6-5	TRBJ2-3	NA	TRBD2	CASSRAGRDTQYF	TGTGCCAGCAGCAGAGCGGGGAGGGATACGCAGTATTTT
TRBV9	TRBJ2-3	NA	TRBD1	CASSPRQGVLPDTQYF	TGTGCCAGCAGCCCTCGACAGGGGGTCCTCCCAGATACGCAGTATTTT
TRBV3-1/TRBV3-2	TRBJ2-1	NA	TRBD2	CASSPTRFAGDKNEQFF	TGTGCCAGCAGCCCAACCCGCTTCGCGGGAGATAAAAATGAGCAGTTCTTC
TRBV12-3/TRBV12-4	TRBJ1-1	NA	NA	CASSFTYNTEAFF	TGTGCCAGCAGTTTCACCTACAACACTGAAGCTTTCTTT
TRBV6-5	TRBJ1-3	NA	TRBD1	CASRSQGAGNTIYF	TGTGCCAGCAGGTCCCAGGGGGCTGGAAACACCATATATTTT
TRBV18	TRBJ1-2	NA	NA	CASSLRQDPFYTF	TGTGCCAGCTCTCTCAGACAGGACCCCTTCTACACCTTC
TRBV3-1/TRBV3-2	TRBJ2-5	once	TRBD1	CASSSLTGGQETQYF	TGTGCCAGCAGCTCTCTGACAGGGGGCCAAGAGACCCAGTACTTC
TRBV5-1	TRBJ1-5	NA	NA	CASSLAGSEPQHF	TGCGCCAGCAGCTTGGCAGGGTCTGAGCCCCAGCATTTT
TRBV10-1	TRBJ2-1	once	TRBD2	CASSWGLAGKTGDEQFF	TGCGCCAGCAGTTGGGGACTAGCGGGGAAGACTGGGGATGAGCAGTTCTTC
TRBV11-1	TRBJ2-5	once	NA	CASSRRGFQETQYF	TGTGCCAGCAGCCGAAGGGGTTTTCAAGAGACCCAGTACTTC
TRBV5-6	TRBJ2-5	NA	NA	CASSSPEDREGETQYF	TGTGCCAGCAGCTCGCCTGAGGACAGGGAGGGAGAGACCCAGTACTTC
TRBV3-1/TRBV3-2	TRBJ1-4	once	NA	CASSPGIGRNEKLFF	TGTGCCAGCAGCCCAGGGATAGGGAGGAATGAAAAACTGTTTTTT
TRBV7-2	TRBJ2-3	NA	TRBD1	CASSPRQGGDTDTQYF	TGTGCCAGCAGCCCCCGACAGGGGGGTGACACAGATACGCAGTATTTT
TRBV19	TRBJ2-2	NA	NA	CASTSAPRGTGELFF	TGTGCCAGTACCTCGGCACCCCGCGGCACCGGGGAGCTGTTTTTT
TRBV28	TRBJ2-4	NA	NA	CASFTRDKNIQYF	TGTGCCAGCTTTACCAGGGACAAAAACATTCAGTACTTC
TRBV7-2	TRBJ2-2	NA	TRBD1	CASSLSGTGMAGELFF	TGTGCCAGCAGCTTAAGTGGGACAGGGATGGCCGGGGAGCTGTTTTTT
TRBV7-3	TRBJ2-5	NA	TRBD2	CASSLTPSGVETQYF	TGTGCCAGCAGCTTAACGCCTAGCGGGGTAGAGACCCAGTACTTC
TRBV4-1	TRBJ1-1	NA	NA	CASSQGQMNTEAFF	TGCGCCAGCAGCCAAGGACAAATGAACACTGAAGCTTTCTTT
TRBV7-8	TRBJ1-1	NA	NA	CASSPGTLNGGMNTEAFF	TGTGCCAGCAGCCCTGGGACACTTAACGGCGGAATGAACACTGAAGCTTTCTTT
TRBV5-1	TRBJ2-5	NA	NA	CASSLVGETQYF	TGCGCCAGCAGCTTGGTGGGCGAGACCCAGTACTTC
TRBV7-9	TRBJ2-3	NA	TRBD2	CASSLATTSGRADTQYF	TGTGCCAGCAGCTTAGCGACGACTAGCGGGAGGGCAGATACGCAGTATTTT